These 8 T cell receptor beta chains originate from one sample sequenced in a study of monozygotic twins with inflammatory bowel disease. From the 5' RACE reads, TCRdb lists one entry per CDR3 protein and no DNA. This table lists around 380,000 distinct CDR3 sequences. The sequenced sample was blood. The receptor set was obtained from a human donor with ulcerative colitis or Crohn's disease, or a healthy co-twin of an affected twin (not recorded which).

The rearrangement links TRBV30 to TRBJ2-1; TCRdb lists TRBD2, though no DNA is available to test this call. This CDR3 spans 14 amino acids. The germline CDR1 and CDR2 sequences are GTSNPN and SVGIG (reference sequence). The CDR3 spells CAWSVTARGWEQFF.

The chain employs TRBV7-9 and TRBJ2-7; checking the TCRdb D call of TRBD1 is not possible without DNA. Germline CDR1 SEHNR, CDR2 FQNEAQ (reference sequence). CDR3 length: 14 residues. CDR3 amino acids: CASSSPLGGYEQYF.

The chain combines TRBV5-8 with TRBJ2-7; TCRdb outputs TRBD1, but without DNA this stays unchecked. CDR1 and CDR2 from the germline V gene are SGHTS and YDEGEE. CDR3 length: 12 amino acids. CDR3 sequence reads: CASRRGPYEQYF.

The chain is built from TRBV6-5 and TRBJ1-5. The CDR3 runs to 17 residues. The germline CDR1 and CDR2 sequences are MNHEY and SVGAGI. The CDR3 sequence is CASSYSEGRARNQPQHF.

This chain uses TRBV7-9 with TRBJ2-2. CDR3 length: 13 residues. CDR1 and CDR2 (germline): SEHNR, FQNEAQ (reference sequence). This CDR3 is CASSRGSTGELFF.

The rearrangement links TRBV28 to TRBJ2-1; TCRdb reports TRBD1, a call that lacks DNA to check it against. This CDR3 region has 16 residues. CDR1 is MDHEN, CDR2 SYDVKM, per germline. The CDR3 spells CASSSDRERDFSEQFF. Looking up the rest from reference TRBV28 and TRBJ2-1 gives the full variable domain: DVKVTQSSRYLVKRTGEKVFLECVQDMDHENMFWYRQDPGLGLRLIYFSYDVKMKEKGDIPEGYSVSREKKERFSLILESASTNQTSMYLCASSSDRERDFSEQFFGPGTRLTVL.

The rearrangement links TRBV29-1 to TRBJ2-2; TCRdb outputs TRBD1, but without DNA this stays unchecked. Germline CDR1 and CDR2: SQVTM and ANQGSEA. This CDR3 contains 15 residues. Here the CDR3 reads CSVEQGGRRTGELFF.

The chain links TRBV29-1 to TRBJ2-1; TCRdb names TRBD1, which stays unverified in the absence of DNA. Germline assignment: CDR1 SQVTM and CDR2 ANQGSEA. The CDR3 sequence is 13 residues long. The CDR3 loop is CSVDTGGYNEQFF.